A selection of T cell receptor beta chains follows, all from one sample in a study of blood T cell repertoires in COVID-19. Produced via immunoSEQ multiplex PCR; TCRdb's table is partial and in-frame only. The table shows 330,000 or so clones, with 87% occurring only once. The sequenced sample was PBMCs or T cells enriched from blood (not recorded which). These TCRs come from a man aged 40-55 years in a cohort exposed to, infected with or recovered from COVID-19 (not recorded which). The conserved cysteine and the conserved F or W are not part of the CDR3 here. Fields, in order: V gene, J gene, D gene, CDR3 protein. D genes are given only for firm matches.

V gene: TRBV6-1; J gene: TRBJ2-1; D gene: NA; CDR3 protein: ASSEGGRAYNEQF
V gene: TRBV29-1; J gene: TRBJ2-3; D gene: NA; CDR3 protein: SVEDPMRPGGTQY
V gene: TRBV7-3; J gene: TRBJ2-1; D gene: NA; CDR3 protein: ASSPGSYNEQF
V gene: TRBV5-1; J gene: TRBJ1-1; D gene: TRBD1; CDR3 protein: ASSPRLDRGFTEAF
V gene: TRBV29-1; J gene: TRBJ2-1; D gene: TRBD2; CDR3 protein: SVRTGTFTSGSYNEQF
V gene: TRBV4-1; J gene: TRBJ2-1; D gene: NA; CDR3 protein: ASSQDAYSSYNEQF
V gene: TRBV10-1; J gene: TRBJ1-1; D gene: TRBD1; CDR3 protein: ASSQTGGENTEAF
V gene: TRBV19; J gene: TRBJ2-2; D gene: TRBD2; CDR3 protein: ASSMLAGGSTGELF
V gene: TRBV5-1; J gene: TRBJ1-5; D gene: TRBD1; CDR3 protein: ASSSTGGKPQH
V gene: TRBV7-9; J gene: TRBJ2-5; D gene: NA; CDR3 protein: ASSLAIGREGTQY
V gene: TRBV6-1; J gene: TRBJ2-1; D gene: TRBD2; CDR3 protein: ASSEADTRLAGVNEQF
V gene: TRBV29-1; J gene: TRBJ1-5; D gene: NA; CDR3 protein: SVGENSNQPQH
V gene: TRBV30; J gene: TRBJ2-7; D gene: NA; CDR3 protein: AWSDPRGYEQY
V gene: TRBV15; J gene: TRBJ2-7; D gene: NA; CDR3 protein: ATSRVSGGRYEQY
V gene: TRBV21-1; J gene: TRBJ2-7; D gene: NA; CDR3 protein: ASSKADTYYEQY
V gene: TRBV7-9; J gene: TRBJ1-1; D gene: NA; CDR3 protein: ASSLLNSGGTEAF
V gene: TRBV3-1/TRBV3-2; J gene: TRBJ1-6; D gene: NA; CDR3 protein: ASSLSGSPLH
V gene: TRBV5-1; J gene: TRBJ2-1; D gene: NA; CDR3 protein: ASSLVLDGNEQF
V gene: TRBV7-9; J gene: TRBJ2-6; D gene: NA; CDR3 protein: ASSYSFGIGANVLT
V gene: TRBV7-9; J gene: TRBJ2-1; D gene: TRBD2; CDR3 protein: ASSFLGLAGVGVYNEQF
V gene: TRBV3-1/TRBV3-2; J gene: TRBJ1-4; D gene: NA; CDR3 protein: ASSRRTSRDEKLF
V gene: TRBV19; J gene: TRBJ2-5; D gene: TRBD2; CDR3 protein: ASSIVLAGGPDGETQY
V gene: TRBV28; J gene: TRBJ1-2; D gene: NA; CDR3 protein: ASTSPSARLGYT
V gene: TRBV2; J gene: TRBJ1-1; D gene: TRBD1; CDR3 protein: ASKKGATEAF
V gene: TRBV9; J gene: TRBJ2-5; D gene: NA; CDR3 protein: ASSVSATTYQETQY
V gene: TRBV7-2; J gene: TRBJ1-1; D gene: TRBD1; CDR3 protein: ASSRDRNTEAF
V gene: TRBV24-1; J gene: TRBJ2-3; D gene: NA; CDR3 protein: ATSEGLYTQY
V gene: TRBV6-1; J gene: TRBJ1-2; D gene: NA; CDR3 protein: ASSEVMGGSPNYGYT
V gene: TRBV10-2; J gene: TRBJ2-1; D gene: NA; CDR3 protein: ASSVGSNEQF
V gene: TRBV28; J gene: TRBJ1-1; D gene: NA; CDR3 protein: ASSPSPLSRGEAF
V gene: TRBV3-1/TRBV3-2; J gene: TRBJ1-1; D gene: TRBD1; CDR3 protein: ASSPRQGMNTEAF
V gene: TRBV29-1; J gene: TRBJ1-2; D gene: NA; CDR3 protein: SAKGGAVGDYGYT
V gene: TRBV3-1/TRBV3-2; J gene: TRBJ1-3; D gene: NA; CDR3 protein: ASSQAGVGNTIY
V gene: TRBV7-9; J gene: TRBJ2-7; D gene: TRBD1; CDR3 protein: ASSLGTVLSYEQY
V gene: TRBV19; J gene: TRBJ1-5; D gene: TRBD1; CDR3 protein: ASMGQGNQPQH
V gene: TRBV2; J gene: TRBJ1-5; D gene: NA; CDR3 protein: ASEVQGRGQPQH
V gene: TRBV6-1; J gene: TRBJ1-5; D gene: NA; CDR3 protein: ASSEAGANQPQH
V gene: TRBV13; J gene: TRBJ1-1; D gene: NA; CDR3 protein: ASSLDPRGRTEAF
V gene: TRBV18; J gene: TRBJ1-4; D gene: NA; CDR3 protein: ASSPRGWDEKLF
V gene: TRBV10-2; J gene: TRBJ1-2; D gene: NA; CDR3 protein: ASSDRANYGYT
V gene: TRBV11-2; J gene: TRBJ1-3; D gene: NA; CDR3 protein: ASSLSPAGNTIY
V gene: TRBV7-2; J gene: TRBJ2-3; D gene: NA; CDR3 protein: ASSYQVGVGDTQY
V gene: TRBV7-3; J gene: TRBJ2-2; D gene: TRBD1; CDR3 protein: ASHRDSTNTGELF
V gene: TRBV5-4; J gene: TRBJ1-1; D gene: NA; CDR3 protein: ASSHMETGIEAF
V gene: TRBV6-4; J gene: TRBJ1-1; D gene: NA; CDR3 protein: ASSQQPNTEAF
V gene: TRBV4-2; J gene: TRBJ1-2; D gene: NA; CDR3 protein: ASSQDQGGGVLYGYT
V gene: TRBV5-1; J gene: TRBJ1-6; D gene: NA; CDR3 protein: ASSLGGRGNSPLH
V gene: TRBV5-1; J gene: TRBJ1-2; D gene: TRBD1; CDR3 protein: ASSTGTGSVYGYT